This record covers a single TCR beta chain. Its antigen is undetermined. The record originates from a study of cytomegalovirus exposure and HLA in healthy donors. Whole-study results and caveats: Differences between HLA loci emerged in a later analysis of TCR association rates, with DRB1 most and HLA-C fewest.

PCR was performed using 60 Vbeta and 13 Jbeta primers. Sequencing used immunoSEQ multiplex PCR; TCRdb keeps in-frame clones, though not all of them. The table lists over 70,000 clones, 74% of them singletons. CMV serostatus was not recorded for this donor. CDR1 and CDR2 (germline): SGHRS, YFSETQ. Trimming cost V 7 bases and J 0 bases, with 10 bases left between them. The CDR3 spans 13 residues. The sample was PBMCs. The chain employs TRBV5-1 and TRBJ1-1; D remains ambiguous. The receptor comes from a human donor in good health. The CDR3 coding sequence is TGCGCCAGCCGCTGGGCCTTGAACACTGAAGCTTTCTTT. It specifies CASRWALNTEAFF.